This T cell receptor beta chain was retrieved from a study of blood T cells in healthy people across ages. The CDR3 contains 12 residues. Germline CDR1 is ENHRY and CDR2 is SYGVKD. A second PCR of 7 to 11 cycles used a sample-barcoded 5' primer and a J-beta primer mix. A template-switch adaptor with 12 random nucleotides tagged each cDNA molecule. Each CDR3 protein gets one entry after TCRdb re-called the 5' RACE reads with MiXCR. The sample contains under 1,000,000 distinct CDR3 sequences, around half of which appear only once. Every sample yielded at least 6 million isolated PBMCs. As to this clonotype: A much bigger clone sits one base away, suggesting this may be a read error.

This chain uses TRBV10-3 with TRBJ2-7; 7 positions match TRBD2. The TCR comes from a man older than 75 in good health. What was sequenced was blood. CDR3: CVIRGTTGGQYF. DNA for the CDR3: TGTGTCATCAGAGGGACTACTGGCGGGCAGTACTTC.